The clone carrying this T cell receptor beta chain was seen a handful of times. This may stem from a read error, because a much larger clone lies one nucleotide away. A read error is likely, as this CDR3 ends without the conserved phenylalanine or tryptophan. These data belong to a study of T cells in Graves' hyperthyroidism and ophthalmopathy. Looked up from germline, CDR1 is MNHEY and CDR2 is SMNVEV (reference sequence). V was shortened by 2 bases and J by 6 bases, with 14 bases between the two germline ends. The CDR3 runs to 15 residues. Amplification yielded TCR beta CDR3 regions, with RNA transcripts as the source. The HTBI primer set served for first-round RT-PCR of the TCR CDR3. TCRdb ran MiXCR on the multiplex PCR reads and lists one entry per CDR3 protein. The sample has a few hundred thousand distinct CDR3 sequences; around 15% are singletons.

Material for sequencing was blood. The sequence was collected from a woman younger than 35 with Graves' hyperthyroidism. The rearrangement links TRBV27 to TRBJ2-1, with D unclear. The CDR3 DNA sequence: TGTGCCAGCAGTTTAGTTCCCCCCCTCTTCAATGAGCAGTTCCTC. The encoded protein is CASSLVPPLFNEQFL.